Listed below are T cell receptor beta chains from one sample, sequenced in a study of radiotherapy plus CTLA-4 blockade in lung cancer. The table came from immunoSEQ multiplex PCR; TCRdb's copy has only in-frame clones and leaves some out. Here the sample spans roughly 35,000 clones, about 69% being singletons. Sequenced material: peripheral blood, taken from a patient treated with radiotherapy plus ipilimumab. The receptors shown here come from a human donor with non-small cell lung cancer that progressed on radiotherapy plus ipilimumab. Each CDR3 is given without its conserved first and last residue. Fields, in order: J gene, V gene, CDR3 protein.

TRBJ2-3 TRBV4-3 ASSQGARGDTQY
TRBJ2-5 TRBV5-6 ASSWGSGLETQY
TRBJ2-2 TRBV11-3 ASSSGTGPTGELF
TRBJ2-1 TRBV18 ASSPYIAGTYNEQF
TRBJ1-2 TRBV5-6 ASSRGRGRSYGYT
TRBJ1-3 TRBV5-4 ASSWGTAGNTIY
TRBJ1-5 TRBV2 ASSEGTTFNQPQH
TRBJ2-1 TRBV7-8 ASSFPGGLNEQF
TRBJ2-1 TRBV5-5 ASSWTDRGYNEQF
TRBJ2-1 TRBV5-4 ASSPSREPSYNEQF
TRBJ1-1 TRBV27 ASRQGGTEAF